This T cell receptor beta chain was sequenced during a study of shared clonotypes between healthy human individuals. Looking at the study overall: Per-donor plates numbered three CD4 naive, three CD4 memory, two CD8 naive and one CD8 memory.

Template for every sorted-subset replicate PCR totaled 150 to 250 ng DNA, tens of thousands of T cell genomes. Sequencing used immunoSEQ multiplex PCR; TCRdb keeps in-frame clones, though not all of them. The sample shows millions of clones, about 95% of them seen only once. Germline CDR1 is SGHRS and CDR2 is YFSETQ. Between the trimmed V and J ends, which lost 0 bases and 6 bases, there was a span of 9 bases. CDR3 length: 14 residues. CD45RO-negative cells were positively selected for CCR7, leaving out terminally differentiated effector memory CD45RA+ cells. This sequence joins TRBV5-1 and TRBJ2-2; D call uncertain. This clonotype was sampled from a man younger than 35 in good health. Sequenced: naive CD8+ T cells sorted from blood. The chain's CDR3 is CASSLALTPGELFF. The CDR3 DNA reads as TGCGCCAGCAGCTTGGCCTTGACCCCCGGGGAGCTGTTTTTT. Filled out from reference TRBV5-1 and TRBJ2-2, the complete variable domain reads KAGVTQTPRYLIKTRGQQVTLSCSPISGHRSVSWYQQTPGQGLQFLFEYFSETQRNKGNFPGRFSGRQFSNSRSEMNVSTLELGDSALYLCASSLALTPGELFFGEGSRLTVL.